The entry below gives a single TCR beta chain sequence along with its context. In the study's own analysis: Amplification with reference gene primers provided the estimates of nucleated cell counts. The table came from immunoSEQ multiplex PCR; TCRdb's copy has only in-frame clones and leaves some out. The V and J calls and clone size come from that table; D and trimming were worked out from the DNA. The table lists tens of thousands of clones, roughly four fifths of them singletons. The record originates from a study of blood T cell repertoires in COVID-19. About the study: Sites in the United States, Italy and Spain provided acute and convalescent COVID-19 samples. PBMCs, B-cell-depleted T cells, or T cells provided the cDNA or gDNA that made up the material.

Trimming cost V 0 bases and J 0 bases, with 12 bases left between them. Germline values: CDR1 LNHDA, CDR2 SQIVND (reference sequence). The CDR3 consists of 16 residues. Enrolment of Seattle patients took place during active infection, and they were followed longitudinally. The clonotype was recovered from a middle-aged man with COVID-19, enrolled during active disease. What was sequenced was peripheral blood. This chain links TRBV19 with TRBJ2-7, with D possibly matching TRBD1 (7 bases). CDR3 sequence: CASSIEAGQSSYEQYF. As DNA, the CDR3 is TGTGCCAGTAGTATAGAGGCGGGACAGAGCTCCTACGAGCAGTACTTC.